The clone carrying this TCR beta chain was seen more than once but under ten times. This CDR3 is 12 amino acids long. V gave up 3 bases and J gave up 5 bases, with 7 bases separating them. Germline V gene sequence: CDR1 LGHDT, CDR2 YNNKEL (reference sequence). Using a J-beta primer mix together with a sample-barcoded 5' primer, a second PCR was run for roughly 7 to 11 cycles. Using its own MiXCR run on the 5' RACE reads, TCRdb lists one record per CDR3 protein. The data hold 800,000 to 1,300,000 distinct CDR3 sequences, with around 25% observed a single time. The data originate from a study of blood T cells in healthy people across ages. These same records also appear under a second study, on T cells of mothers and their children.

Sequenced: blood. This receptor was identified in a girl aged 2 to 10 in good health. V is TRBV3-1 and J is TRBJ1-2; no reliable D call. CDR3 in DNA: TGTGCCAGCAGCCAGTCCCTATATGGCTACACCTTC. This translates into CASSQSLYGYTF.